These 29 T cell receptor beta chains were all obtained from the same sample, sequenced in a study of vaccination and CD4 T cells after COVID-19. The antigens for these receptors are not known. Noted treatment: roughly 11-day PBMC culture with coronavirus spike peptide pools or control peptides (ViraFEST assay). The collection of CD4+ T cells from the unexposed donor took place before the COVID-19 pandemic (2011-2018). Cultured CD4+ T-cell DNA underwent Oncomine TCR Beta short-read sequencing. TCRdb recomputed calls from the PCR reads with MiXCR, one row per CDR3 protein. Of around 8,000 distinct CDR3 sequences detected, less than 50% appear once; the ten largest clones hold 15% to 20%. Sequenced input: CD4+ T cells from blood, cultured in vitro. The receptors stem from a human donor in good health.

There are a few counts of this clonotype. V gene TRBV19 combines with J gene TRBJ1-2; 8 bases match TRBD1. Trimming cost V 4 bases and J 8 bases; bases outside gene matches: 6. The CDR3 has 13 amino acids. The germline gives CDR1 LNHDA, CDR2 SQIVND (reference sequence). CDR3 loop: CASSTDGQGGYTF. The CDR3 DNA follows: TGTGCCAGTAGTACCGACGGACAGGGAGGCTACACCTTC.

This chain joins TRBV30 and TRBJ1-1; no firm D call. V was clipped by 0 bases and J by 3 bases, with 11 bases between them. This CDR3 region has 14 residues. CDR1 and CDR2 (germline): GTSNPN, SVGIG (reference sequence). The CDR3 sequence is CAWSVGVKHTEAFF. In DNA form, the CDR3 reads TGTGCCTGGAGTGTAGGAGTCAAGCACACTGAAGCTTTCTTT.

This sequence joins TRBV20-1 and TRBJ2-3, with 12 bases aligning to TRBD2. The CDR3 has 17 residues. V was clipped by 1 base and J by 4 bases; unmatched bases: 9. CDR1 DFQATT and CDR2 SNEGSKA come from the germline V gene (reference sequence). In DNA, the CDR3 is TGCAGTGCTAGAGGTCCACAGACTAGCGGGAGTGCAGATACGCAGTATTTT. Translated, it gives CSARGPQTSGSADTQYF.

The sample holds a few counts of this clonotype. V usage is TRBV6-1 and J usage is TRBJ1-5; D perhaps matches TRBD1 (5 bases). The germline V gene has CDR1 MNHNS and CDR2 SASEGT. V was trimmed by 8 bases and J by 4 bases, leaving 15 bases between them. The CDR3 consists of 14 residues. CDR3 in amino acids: CASRREGENQPQHF. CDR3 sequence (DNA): TGTGCCAGCCGCCGCGAAGGGGAGAATCAGCCCCAGCATTTT.

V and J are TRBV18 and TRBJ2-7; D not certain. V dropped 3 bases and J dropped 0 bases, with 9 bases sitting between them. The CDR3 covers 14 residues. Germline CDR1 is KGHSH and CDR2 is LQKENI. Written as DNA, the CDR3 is TGTGCCAGCTCACCGGACCGCACCTCCTACGAGCAGTACTTC. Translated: CASSPDRTSYEQYF.

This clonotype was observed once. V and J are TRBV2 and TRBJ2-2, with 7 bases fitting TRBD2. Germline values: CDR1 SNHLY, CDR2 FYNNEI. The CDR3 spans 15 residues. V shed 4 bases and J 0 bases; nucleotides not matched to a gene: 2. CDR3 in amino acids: CASSGSGTNTGELFF. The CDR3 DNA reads TGTGCCAGCAGTGGAAGCGGGACGAACACCGGGGAGCTGTTTTTT.

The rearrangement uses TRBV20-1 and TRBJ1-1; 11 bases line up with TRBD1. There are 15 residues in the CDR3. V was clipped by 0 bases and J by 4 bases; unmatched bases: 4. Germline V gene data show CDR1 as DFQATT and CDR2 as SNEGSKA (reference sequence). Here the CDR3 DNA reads TGCAGTGCTAGAGAGTTAGGGACAGGGGGCACTGAAGCTTTCTTT. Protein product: CSARELGTGGTEAFF.

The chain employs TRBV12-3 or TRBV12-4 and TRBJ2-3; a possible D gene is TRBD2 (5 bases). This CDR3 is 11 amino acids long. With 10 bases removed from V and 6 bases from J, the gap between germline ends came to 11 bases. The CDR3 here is CATGLADTQYF. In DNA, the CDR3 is TGTGCCACCGGACTGGCGGATACGCAGTATTTT.

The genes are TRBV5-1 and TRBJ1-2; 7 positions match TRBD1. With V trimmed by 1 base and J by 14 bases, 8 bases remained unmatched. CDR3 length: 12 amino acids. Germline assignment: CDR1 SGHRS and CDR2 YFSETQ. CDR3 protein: CASSLTRQGLTF. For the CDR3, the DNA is TGCGCCAGCAGCTTGACCCGACAGGGATTGACCTTC.

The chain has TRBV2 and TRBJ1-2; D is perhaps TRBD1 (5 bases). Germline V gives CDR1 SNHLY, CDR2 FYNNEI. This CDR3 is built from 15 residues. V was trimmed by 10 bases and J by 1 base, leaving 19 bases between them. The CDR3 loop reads CAIRKRQQINYGYTF. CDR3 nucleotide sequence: TGTGCCATCCGTAAGCGACAGCAGATTAACTATGGCTACACCTTC.

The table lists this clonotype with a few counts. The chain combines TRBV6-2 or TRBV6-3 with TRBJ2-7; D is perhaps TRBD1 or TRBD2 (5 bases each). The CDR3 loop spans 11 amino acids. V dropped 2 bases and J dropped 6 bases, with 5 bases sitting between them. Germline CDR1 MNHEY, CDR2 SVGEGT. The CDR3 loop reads CASSYGGEQYF. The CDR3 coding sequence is TGTGCCAGCAGTTACGGGGGCGAGCAGTACTTC.

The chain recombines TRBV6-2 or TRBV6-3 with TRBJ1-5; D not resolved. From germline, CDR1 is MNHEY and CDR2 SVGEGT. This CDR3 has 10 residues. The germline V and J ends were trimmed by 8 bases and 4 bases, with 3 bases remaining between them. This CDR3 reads CASHNQPQHF. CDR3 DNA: TGTGCCAGCCATAATCAGCCCCAGCATTTT.

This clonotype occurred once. The CDR3 spells CASSPDSSNQPQHF. The CDR3 DNA reads as TGTGCCAGCAGTCCTGACAGTAGCAATCAGCCCCAGCATTTT. V usage is TRBV28 and J usage is TRBJ1-5; TRBD1 is a possible D gene (5 bases). CDR1 MDHEN and CDR2 SYDVKM come from the germline V gene. V gave up 5 bases and J gave up 0 bases, with 8 bases separating them. The CDR3 spans 14 residues.

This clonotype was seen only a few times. The CDR3 DNA is TGTGCCAGCAGCGTCCAGGGGGCAGATACGCAGTATTTT. Protein sequence: CASSVQGADTQYF. J is TRBJ2-3 and V is TRBV9, with 7 bases aligning to TRBD1. CDR1 is SGDLS, CDR2 YYNGEE, per germline. Germline trimming cut 2 bases from V and 4 bases from J; bases unmatched to any gene: 1. This CDR3 spans 13 amino acids.

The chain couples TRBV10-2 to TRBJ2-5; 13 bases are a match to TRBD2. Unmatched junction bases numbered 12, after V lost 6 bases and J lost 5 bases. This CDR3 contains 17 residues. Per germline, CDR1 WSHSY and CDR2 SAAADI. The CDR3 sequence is CASRELAGGAPGETQYF. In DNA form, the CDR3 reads TGCGCCAGCAGGGAACTAGCGGGGGGGGCTCCCGGGGAGACCCAGTACTTC.

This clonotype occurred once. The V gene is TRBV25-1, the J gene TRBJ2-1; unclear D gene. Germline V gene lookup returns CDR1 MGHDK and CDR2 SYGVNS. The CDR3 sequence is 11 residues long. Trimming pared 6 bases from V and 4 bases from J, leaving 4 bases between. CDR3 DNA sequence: TGTGCCAGCAGGACTTACAATGAGCAGTTCTTC. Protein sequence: CASRTYNEQFF.

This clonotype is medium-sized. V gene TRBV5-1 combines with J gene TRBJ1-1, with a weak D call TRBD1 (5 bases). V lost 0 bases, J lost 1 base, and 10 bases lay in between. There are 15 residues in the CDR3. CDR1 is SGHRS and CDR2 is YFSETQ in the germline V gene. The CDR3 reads CASSLDGRANTEAFF. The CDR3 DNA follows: TGCGCCAGCAGCTTGGATGGCAGGGCGAACACTGAAGCTTTCTTT. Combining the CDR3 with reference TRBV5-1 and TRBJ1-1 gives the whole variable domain KAGVTQTPRYLIKTRGQQVTLSCSPISGHRSVSWYQQTPGQGLQFLFEYFSETQRNKGNFPGRFSGRQFSNSRSEMNVSTLELGDSALYLCASSLDGRANTEAFFGQGTRLTVV.

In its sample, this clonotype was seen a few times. The DNA for the CDR3 is TGCGCCAGCAGCCAGATCCCTACGGGAGGCCAATACGAGCAGTACTTC. It translates to CASSQIPTGGQYEQYF. The V and J genes are TRBV4-1 and TRBJ2-7, with 7 bases aligning to TRBD2. Germline CDR1 is MGHRA and CDR2 is YSYEKL. This CDR3 spans 16 amino acids. J lost 4 bases, V lost 3 bases, and 12 bases had no gene match.

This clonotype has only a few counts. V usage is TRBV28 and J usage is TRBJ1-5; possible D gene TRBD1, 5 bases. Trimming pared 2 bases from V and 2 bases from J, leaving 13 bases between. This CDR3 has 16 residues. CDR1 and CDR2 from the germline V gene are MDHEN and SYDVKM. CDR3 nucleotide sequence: TGTGCCAGCAGTTTAATCCCAGGGTCGGGCAATCAGCCCCAGCATTTT. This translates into CASSLIPGSGNQPQHF.

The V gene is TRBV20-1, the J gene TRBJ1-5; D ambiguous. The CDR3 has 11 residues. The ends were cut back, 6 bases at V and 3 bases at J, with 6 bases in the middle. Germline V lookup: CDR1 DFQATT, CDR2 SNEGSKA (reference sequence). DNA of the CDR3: TGCAGTGCCCAGTACAATCAGCCCCAGCATTTT. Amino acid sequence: CSAQYNQPQHF.

Here the CDR3 reads CSALPEWGTYNEQFF. CDR3 in DNA: TGCAGTGCCCTGCCTGAGTGGGGCACTTACAATGAGCAGTTCTTC. The chain carries TRBV20-1 and TRBJ2-1; TRBD1 might be the D (5 bases). CDR3 length: 15 amino acids. The ends were cut back, 6 bases at V and 4 bases at J, with 19 bases in the middle. Germline assignment: CDR1 DFQATT and CDR2 SNEGSKA (reference sequence).

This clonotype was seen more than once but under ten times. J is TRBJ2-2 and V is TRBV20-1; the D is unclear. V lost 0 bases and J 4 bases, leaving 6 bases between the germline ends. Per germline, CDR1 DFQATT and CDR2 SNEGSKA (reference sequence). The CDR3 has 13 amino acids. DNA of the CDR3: TGCAGTGCTAGAGAACGGGTCACCGGGGAGCTGTTTTTT. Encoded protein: CSARERVTGELFF.

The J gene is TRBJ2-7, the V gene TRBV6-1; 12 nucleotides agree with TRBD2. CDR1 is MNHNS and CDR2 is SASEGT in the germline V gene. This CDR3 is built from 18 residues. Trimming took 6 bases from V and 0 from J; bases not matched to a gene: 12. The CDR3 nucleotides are TGTGCCAGCAGCGATCCGGGACTAGCGGGTATAGGCTCCTACGAGCAGTACTTC. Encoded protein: CASSDPGLAGIGSYEQYF.

The CDR3 DNA sequence: TGTGCCAGCAGCCCCCGGGACAGGGGTATCCATGGCTACACCTTC. It is translated as CASSPRDRGIHGYTF. V usage is TRBV6-1 and J usage is TRBJ1-2; 10 nucleotides align to TRBD1. Per the germline V gene, CDR1 is MNHNS and CDR2 is SASEGT. The CDR3 has 15 amino acids. The V gene end was trimmed by 6 bases and the J gene end by 6 bases; junction bases not matched to a gene: 10.

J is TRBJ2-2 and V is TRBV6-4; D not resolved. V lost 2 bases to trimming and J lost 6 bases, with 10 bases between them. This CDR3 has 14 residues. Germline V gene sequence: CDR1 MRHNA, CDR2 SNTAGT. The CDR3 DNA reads TGTGCCAGCAGTGACGGGCAATCAGCCGGGGAGCTGTTTTTT. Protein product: CASSDGQSAGELFF.

The CDR3 nucleotides are TGCAGTGCTAGATCTATGCGGGCCTGGAGCACAGATACGCAGTATTTT. Translation gives CSARSMRAWSTDTQYF. The rearrangement uses TRBV20-1 and TRBJ2-3; D possibly corresponds to TRBD2 (5 bases). V lost 2 bases and J 0 bases, leaving 15 bases between the germline ends. The CDR3 sequence is 16 residues long. Germline assignment: CDR1 DFQATT and CDR2 SNEGSKA (reference sequence).

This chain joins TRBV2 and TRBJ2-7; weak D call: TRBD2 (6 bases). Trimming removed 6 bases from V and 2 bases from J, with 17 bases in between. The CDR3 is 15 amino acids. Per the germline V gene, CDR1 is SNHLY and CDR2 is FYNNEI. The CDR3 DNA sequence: TGTGCCAGCAGAAGGGAGGCAGAGTACCCCTACGAGCAGTACTTC. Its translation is CASRREAEYPYEQYF.

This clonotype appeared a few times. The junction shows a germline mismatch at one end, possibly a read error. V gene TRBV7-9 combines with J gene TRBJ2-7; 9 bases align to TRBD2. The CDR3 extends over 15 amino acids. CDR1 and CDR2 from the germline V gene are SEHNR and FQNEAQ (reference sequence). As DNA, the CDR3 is TGTGCCAGCAGCATAGCGGGAGAGTCTTCGTACGAGCAGTACTTC. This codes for CASSIAGESSYEQYF.

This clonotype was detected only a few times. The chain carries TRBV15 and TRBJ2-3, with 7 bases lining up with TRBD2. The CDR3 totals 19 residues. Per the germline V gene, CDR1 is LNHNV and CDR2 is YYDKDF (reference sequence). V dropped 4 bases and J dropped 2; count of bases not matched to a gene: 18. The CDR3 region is CATSTNLGGGRTITDTQYF. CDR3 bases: TGTGCCACCAGCACCAACCTTGGCGGGGGACGGACCATCACAGATACGCAGTATTTT.